These 10 T cell receptor beta chains originate from one sample sequenced in a study of sequential checkpoint blockade in melanoma. Repertoires were generated with immunoSEQ multiplex PCR, while TCRdb's copy carries only in-frame clones and drops some. The repertoire holds approximately 40,000 clones, with 86% as singletons. The treatment was: randomized to nivolumab then ipilimumab (arm A) or the reverse (arm B). The specimen comprised CD8+ T cells sorted from blood (inferred from file names), sampled from a patient given nivolumab and ipilimumab in sequence. Receptors were obtained from a human donor with melanoma.

The genes are TRBV15 and TRBJ1-5, with TRBD1 matching over 7 bases. CDR1 is LNHNV, CDR2 YYDKDF, per germline (reference sequence). Trimming removed 1 base from V and 2 bases from J; junction bases left unmatched: 5. This CDR3 comprises 16 residues. CDR3 sequence (DNA): TGTGCCACCAGCAGAGGTCGACAGGGCCGCAATCAGCCCCAGCATTTT. Protein sequence: CATSRGRQGRNQPQHF.

The chain combines TRBV28 with TRBJ2-5; TRBD1 matches 7 bases. Germline CDR1 and CDR2: MDHEN and SYDVKM. Germline trimming cut 10 bases from V and 5 bases from J; bases unmatched to any gene: 13. The CDR3 is 14 amino acids. The CDR3: CATSFYRGKETQYF. The CDR3 region has the DNA TGTGCCACCTCCTTTTACAGGGGAAAGGAGACCCAGTACTTC. Full variable domain (remainder filled in from reference TRBV28 and TRBJ2-5): DVKVTQSSRYLVKRTGEKVFLECVQDMDHENMFWYRQDPGLGLRLIYFSYDVKMKEKGDIPEGYSVSREKKERFSLILESASTNQTSMYLCATSFYRGKETQYFGPGTRLLVL.

The chain couples TRBV5-1 to TRBJ2-1; 9 nucleotides line up with TRBD2. The V gene end was trimmed by 0 bases and the J gene end by 2 bases; junction bases not matched to a gene: 6. From germline, CDR1 is SGHRS and CDR2 YFSETQ. The CDR3 runs to 17 residues. Here the CDR3 reads CASSLGASGIPYNEQFF. The CDR3 coding sequence is TGCGCCAGCAGCTTGGGGGCTAGCGGGATACCCTACAATGAGCAGTTCTTC.

The table lists this clone with a few counts. The chain combines TRBV15 with TRBJ2-2; 9 nucleotides match TRBD2. The ends lost 2 bases at V and 7 bases at J; junction bases unmatched: 2. Germline CDR1 and CDR2: LNHNV and YYDKDF (reference sequence). CDR3 length: 14 amino acids. The DNA of the CDR3 is TGTGCCACCAGCAGACTAGCGGGAATCGGGGAGCTGTTTTTT. It encodes CATSRLAGIGELFF. The full variable domain, rest sourced from reference TRBV15 and TRBJ2-2, is DAMVIQNPRYQVTQFGKPVTLSCSQTLNHNVMYWYQQKSSQAPKLLFHYYDKDFNNEADTPDNFQSRRPNTSFCFLDIRSPGLGDTAMYLCATSRLAGIGELFFGEGSRLTVL.

CDR3 amino acids: CASSPPGTGGPGELFF. The CDR3 DNA follows: TGTGCCAGCAGCCCCCCCGGGACAGGGGGCCCCGGGGAGCTGTTTTTT. The gene calls are TRBV9 and TRBJ2-2; 12 bases are a match to TRBD1. Unmatched junction bases numbered 7, after V lost 4 bases and J lost 6 bases. Germline CDR1 is SGDLS and CDR2 is YYNGEE. This CDR3 has 16 residues.

V usage is TRBV28 and J usage is TRBJ2-7; 13 nucleotides match TRBD2. The CDR3 runs 18 residues. Losses at the gene ends were 5 bases for V and 2 bases for J; bases not matched to a gene: 12. Per the germline V gene, CDR1 is MDHEN and CDR2 is SYDVKM. DNA of the CDR3: TGTGCCAGCAGTACTGGAACCTTCGGGACTAGCGGGACCTACGAGCAGTACTTC. Translated: CASSTGTFGTSGTYEQYF.

The CDR3 DNA reads as TGTGCCAGCAGCCCTGTGAGTGGCACTGAAGCTTTCTTT. As protein: CASSPVSGTEAFF. V gene TRBV5-3 combines with J gene TRBJ1-1; D remains unclear. TRBV5-3 is classed as an ORF, of uncertain function. V lost 8 bases and J 4 bases, leaving 15 bases between the germline ends. The CDR3 extends over 13 amino acids.

The V call is TRBV7-8, the J call TRBJ1-5, with D possibly being TRBD1 (6 bases). The CDR3 contains 15 residues. V was cut by 1 base and J by 3 bases, with 10 bases left in between. CDR1 is SGHVS and CDR2 is FQNEAQ in the germline V gene. The CDR3 is CASSLGAGANQPQHF. The CDR3 DNA is TGTGCCAGCAGCTTAGGGGCAGGGGCCAATCAGCCCCAGCATTTT.

The rearrangement joins TRBV7-8 to TRBJ1-1; D is ambiguous. The CDR3 totals 13 residues. Trimming removed 8 bases from V and 1 base from J, with 11 bases in between. Germline CDR1 SGHVS, CDR2 FQNEAQ. CDR3 in amino acids: CASEEGGNTEAFF. DNA of the CDR3: TGTGCCAGCGAAGAGGGAGGGAACACTGAAGCTTTCTTT.

The chain has TRBV9 and TRBJ2-2; 7 nucleotides align to TRBD2. V lost 0 bases and J lost 2; bases outside the gene matches: 7. CDR3 length: 17 residues. In germline, CDR1 is SGDLS, CDR2 YYNGEE. The CDR3 loop reads CASSVALSSGNTGELFF. CDR3 nucleotide sequence: TGTGCCAGCAGCGTAGCATTGTCTAGCGGTAACACCGGGGAGCTGTTTTTT.